These 2 T cell receptor beta chains were sequenced from one sample in a study of read filtering for tumor transcriptome and immune sequencing. This library used about 400 ng RNA and molecular barcoded adaptors spanning alpha/delta and beta/gamma chains. TCRdb ran MiXCR on the reads and lists one entry per CDR3 protein. The repertoire has 50,000 to 65,000 distinct CDR3 sequences, 9% to 15% of them found once; the top ten carry 15% to 20%. The sample taken for sequencing was a population of CD138-negative cells sorted from bone marrow. The receptors shown here come from a donor aged 40 or over with multiple myeloma.

Ten or more counts support this clonotype. The V and J genes are TRBV28 and TRBJ1-5; D uncertain. Trimming took off 6 bases at V and 3 bases at J, with 9 bases between the two ends. Germline CDR1 and CDR2: MDHEN and SYDVKM. This CDR3 contains 13 residues. This CDR3 reads CASRGQINQPQHF. The CDR3, as DNA: TGTGCCAGCAGAGGGCAGATCAATCAGCCCCAGCATTTT.

On this clonotype itself: A read error may explain this, as a much larger clone is one base away. V gene TRBV18 combines with J gene TRBJ2-7, with unresolved D. This CDR3 contains 14 residues. Germline-derived CDR1 and CDR2 are KGHSH and LQKENI. Trimming removed 2 bases from V and 6 bases from J, with 14 bases in between. This CDR3 is CASSPSQDSSEQYF. CDR3 DNA: TGTGCCAGCTCACCATCGCAGGATTCCAGCGAGCAGTACTTC. Full variable domain (outside the CDR3, taken from reference TRBV18 and TRBJ2-7): NAGVMQNPRHLVRRRGQEARLRCSPMKGHSHVYWYRQLPEEGLKFMVYLQKENIIDESGMPKERFSAEFPKEGPSILRIQQVVRGDSAAYFCASSPSQDSSEQYFGPGTRLTVT.